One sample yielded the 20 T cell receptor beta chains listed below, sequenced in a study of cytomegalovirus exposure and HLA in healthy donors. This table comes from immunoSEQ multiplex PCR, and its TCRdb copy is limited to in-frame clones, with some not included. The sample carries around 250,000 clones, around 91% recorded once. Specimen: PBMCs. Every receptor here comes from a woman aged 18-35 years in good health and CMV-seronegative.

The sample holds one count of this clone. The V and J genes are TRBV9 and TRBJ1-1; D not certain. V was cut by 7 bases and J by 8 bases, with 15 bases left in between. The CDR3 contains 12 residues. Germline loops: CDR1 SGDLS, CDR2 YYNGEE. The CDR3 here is CASGFLANEAFF. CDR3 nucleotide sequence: TGTGCCAGCGGGTTCCTAGCCAACGAAGCTTTCTTT.

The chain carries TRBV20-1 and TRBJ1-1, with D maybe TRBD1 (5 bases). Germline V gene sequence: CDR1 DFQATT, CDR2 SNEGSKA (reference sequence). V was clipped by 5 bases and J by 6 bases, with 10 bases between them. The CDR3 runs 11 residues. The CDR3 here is CSARRGAEAFF. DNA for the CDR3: TGCAGTGCTCGAAGGGGCGCTGAAGCTTTCTTT.

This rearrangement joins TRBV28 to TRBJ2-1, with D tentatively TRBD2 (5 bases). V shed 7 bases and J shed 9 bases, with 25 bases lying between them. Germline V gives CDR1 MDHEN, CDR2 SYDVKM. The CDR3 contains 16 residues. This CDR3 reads CASTTPLPATRGEQFF. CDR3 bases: TGTGCCAGCACCACTCCCCTTCCGGCCACTCGGGGTGAGCAGTTCTTC.

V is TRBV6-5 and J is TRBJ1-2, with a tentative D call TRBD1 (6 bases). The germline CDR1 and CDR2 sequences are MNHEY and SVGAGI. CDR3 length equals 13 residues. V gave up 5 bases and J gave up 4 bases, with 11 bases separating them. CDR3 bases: TGTGCCAGCAGTCACCGACAGGCCTATGGCTACACCTTC. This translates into CASSHRQAYGYTF.

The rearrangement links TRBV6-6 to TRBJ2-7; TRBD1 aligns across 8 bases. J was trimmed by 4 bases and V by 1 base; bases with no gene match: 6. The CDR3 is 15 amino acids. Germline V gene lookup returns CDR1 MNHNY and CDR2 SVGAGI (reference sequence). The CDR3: CASSYFRDRSYEQYF. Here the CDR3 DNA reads TGTGCCAGCAGTTACTTCCGGGACAGGTCGTACGAGCAGTACTTC.

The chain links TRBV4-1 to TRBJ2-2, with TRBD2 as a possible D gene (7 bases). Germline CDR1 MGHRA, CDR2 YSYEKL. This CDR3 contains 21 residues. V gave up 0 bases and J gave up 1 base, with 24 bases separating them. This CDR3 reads CASSQDGGGVVGGLNTGELFF. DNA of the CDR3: TGCGCCAGCAGCCAAGATGGAGGAGGGGTCGTGGGGGGGCTGAACACCGGGGAGCTGTTTTTT.

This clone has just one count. The CDR3 here is CASSVQGSDNSPLHF. CDR3 nucleotides: TGTGCCAGCAGTGTACAGGGTTCCGACAATTCACCCCTCCACTTT. The chain combines TRBV2 with TRBJ1-6, with a tentative D call TRBD1 (6 bases). The CDR3 contains 15 residues. Germline CDR1 is SNHLY and CDR2 is FYNNEI. V was trimmed by 4 bases and J by 7 bases, leaving 14 bases between them. The full variable domain, in which reference TRBV2 and TRBJ1-6 provide the parts outside the CDR3, is EPEVTQTPSHQVTQMGQEVILRCVPISNHLYFYWYRQILGQKVEFLVSFYNNEISEKSEIFDDQFSVERPDGSNFTLKIRSTKLEDSAMYFCASSVQGSDNSPLHFGNGTRLTVT.

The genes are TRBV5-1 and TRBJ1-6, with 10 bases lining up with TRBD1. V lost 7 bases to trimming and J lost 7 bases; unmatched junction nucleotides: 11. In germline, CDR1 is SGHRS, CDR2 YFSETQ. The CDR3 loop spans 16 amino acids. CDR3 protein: CASALGPDRGNSPLHF. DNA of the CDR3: TGCGCCAGCGCCCTAGGGCCGGACAGGGGGAATTCACCCCTCCACTTT.

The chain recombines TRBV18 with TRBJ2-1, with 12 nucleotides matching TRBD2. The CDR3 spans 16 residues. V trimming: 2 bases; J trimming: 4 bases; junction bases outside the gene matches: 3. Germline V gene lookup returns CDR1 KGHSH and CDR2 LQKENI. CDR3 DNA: TGTGCCAGCTCACCATTCACTAGCGGGGGGTACAATGAGCAGTTCTTC. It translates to CASSPFTSGGYNEQFF.

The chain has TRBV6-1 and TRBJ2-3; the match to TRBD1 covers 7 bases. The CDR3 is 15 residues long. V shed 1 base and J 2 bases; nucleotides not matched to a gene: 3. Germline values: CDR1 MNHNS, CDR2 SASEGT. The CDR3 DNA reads TGTGCCAGCAGTGAAGAACAGGGGCTCACAGATACGCAGTATTTT. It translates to CASSEEQGLTDTQYF.

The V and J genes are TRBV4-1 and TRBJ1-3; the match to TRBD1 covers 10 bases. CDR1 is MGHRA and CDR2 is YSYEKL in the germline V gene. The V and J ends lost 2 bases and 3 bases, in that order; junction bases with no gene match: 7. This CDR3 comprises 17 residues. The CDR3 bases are TGCGCCAGCAGCCAAAGGGACAGGGGAATGCGTGGAAACACCATATATTTT. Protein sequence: CASSQRDRGMRGNTIYF.

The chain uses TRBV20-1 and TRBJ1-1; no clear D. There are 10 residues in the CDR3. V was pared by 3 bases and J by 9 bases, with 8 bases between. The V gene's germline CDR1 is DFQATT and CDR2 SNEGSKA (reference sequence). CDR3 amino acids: CSARGAQAFF. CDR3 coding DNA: TGCAGTGCTAGGGGAGCGCAAGCTTTCTTT.

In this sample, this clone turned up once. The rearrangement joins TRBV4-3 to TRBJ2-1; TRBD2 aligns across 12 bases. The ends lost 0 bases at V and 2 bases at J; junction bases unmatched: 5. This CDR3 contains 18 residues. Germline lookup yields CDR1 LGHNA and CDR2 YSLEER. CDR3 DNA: TGCGCCAGCAGCCAAGATCGGGCTAGCGGGGGGGCCTACAATGAGCAGTTCTTC. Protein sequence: CASSQDRASGGAYNEQFF.

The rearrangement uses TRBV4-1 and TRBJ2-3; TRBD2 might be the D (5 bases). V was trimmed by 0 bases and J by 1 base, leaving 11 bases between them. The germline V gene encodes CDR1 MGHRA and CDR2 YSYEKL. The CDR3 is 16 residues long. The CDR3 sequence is CASSQEPPRGTDTQYF. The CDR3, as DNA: TGCGCCAGCAGCCAAGAGCCCCCGAGGGGCACAGATACGCAGTATTTT.

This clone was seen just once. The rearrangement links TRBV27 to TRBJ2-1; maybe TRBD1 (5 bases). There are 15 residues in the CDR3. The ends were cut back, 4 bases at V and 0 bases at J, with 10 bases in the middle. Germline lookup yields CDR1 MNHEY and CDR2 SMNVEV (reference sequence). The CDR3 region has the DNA TGTGCCAGCAGTTCCCCGGACACCTCCTACAATGAGCAGTTCTTC. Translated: CASSSPDTSYNEQFF.

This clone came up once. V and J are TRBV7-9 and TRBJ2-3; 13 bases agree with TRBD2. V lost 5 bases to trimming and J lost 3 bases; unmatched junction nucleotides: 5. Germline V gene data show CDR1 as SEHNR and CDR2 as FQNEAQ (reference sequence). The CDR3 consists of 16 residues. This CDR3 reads CASSAATSGGTDTQYF. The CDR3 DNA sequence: TGTGCCAGCAGCGCCGCGACTAGCGGGGGGACAGATACGCAGTATTTT.

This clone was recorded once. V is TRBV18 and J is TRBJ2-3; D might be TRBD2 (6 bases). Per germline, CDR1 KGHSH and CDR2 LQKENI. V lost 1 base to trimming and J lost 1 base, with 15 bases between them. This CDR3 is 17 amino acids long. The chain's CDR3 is CASSPRSPSERTDTQYF. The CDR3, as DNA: TGTGCCAGCTCACCACGTTCCCCTAGCGAGCGCACAGATACGCAGTATTTT.

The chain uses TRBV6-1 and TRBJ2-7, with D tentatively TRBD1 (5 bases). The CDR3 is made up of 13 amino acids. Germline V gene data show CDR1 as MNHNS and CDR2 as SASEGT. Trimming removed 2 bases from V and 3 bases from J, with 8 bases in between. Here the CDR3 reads CASSERTHYEQYF. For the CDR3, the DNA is TGTGCCAGCAGTGAAAGGACACACTACGAGCAGTACTTC.

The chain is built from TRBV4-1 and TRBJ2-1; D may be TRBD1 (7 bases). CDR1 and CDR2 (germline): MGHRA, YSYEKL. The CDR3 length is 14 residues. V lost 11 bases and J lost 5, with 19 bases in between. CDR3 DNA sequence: TGCGCCGGCGCGGACAGGTGGGGGGACAATGAGCAGTTCTTC. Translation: CAGADRWGDNEQFF.

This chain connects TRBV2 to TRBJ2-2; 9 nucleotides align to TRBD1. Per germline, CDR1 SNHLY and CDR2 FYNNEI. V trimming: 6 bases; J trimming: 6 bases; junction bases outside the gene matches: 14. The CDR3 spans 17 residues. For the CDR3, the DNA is TGTGCCAGCAGAGGAAGAAAGGACAGGGGAAGTGCCGGGGAGCTGTTTTTT. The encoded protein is CASRGRKDRGSAGELFF. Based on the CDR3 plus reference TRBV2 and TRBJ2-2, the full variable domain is EPEVTQTPSHQVTQMGQEVILRCVPISNHLYFYWYRQILGQKVEFLVSFYNNEISEKSEIFDDQFSVERPDGSNFTLKIRSTKLEDSAMYFCASRGRKDRGSAGELFFGEGSRLTVL.